Presented here are 20 T cell receptor beta chains from one specimen sequenced in a study of a mutant IDH1 vaccine in newly diagnosed glioma. Assay used: immunoSEQ multiplex PCR; TCRdb lists only in-frame clones, some missing. Of about 44,000 clones in the sample, 81% were seen once. Their antigen targets remain unknown. The time point was: week 35, safety follow-up. Doses comprised 300 ug of mutant IDH1 20-mer peptide each, plus topical imiquimod. The sequences come from PBMCs, collected from a glioma patient whose treatment included an IDH1 peptide vaccine. The receptors were gathered from a middle-aged woman with glioma. Some clones in this sample may be carry-over from other donors' samples.

V gene TRBV6-1 combines with J gene TRBJ1-5; D not certain. The CDR3 is made up of 14 amino acids. Between the trimmed V and J ends, which lost 7 bases and 3 bases, there was a span of 13 bases. Germline V gives CDR1 MNHNS, CDR2 SASEGT. The CDR3 region has the DNA TGTGCCAGCACCATAGAGGCAGCCAATCAGCCCCAGCATTTT. Its protein product is CASTIEAANQPQHF.

This clone was seen a few times. The chain recombines TRBV16 with TRBJ2-7; D assignment may be TRBD1 or TRBD2 (5 bases each). The CDR3 is 14 amino acids. V dropped 2 bases and J dropped 6 bases, with 14 bases sitting between them. Germline CDR1 is KGHSY and CDR2 is FQNENV. The CDR3 nucleotides are TGTGCCAGCAGCCAAAATCCTCTGGGGACCGAGCAGTACTTC. It yields the protein CASSQNPLGTEQYF.

The chain links TRBV27 to TRBJ1-6; 7 bases line up with TRBD1. The CDR3 is 17 amino acids. The V segment lost 4 bases and the J segment 4 bases; nucleotides outside the gene matches: 10. Looked up from germline, CDR1 is MNHEY and CDR2 is SMNVEV (reference sequence). CDR3 in DNA: TGTGCCAGCAGTTCCGCCAGGGGGATCTTTTATAATTCACCCCTCCACTTT. This sequence encodes CASSSARGIFYNSPLHF.

This clone was counted a few times. V and J are TRBV6-6 and TRBJ1-2; TRBD1 matches at 11 bases. The junction had 1 base not matched to a gene; V was cut back by 5 bases and J by 2 bases. Germline V CDR1 and CDR2: MNHNY, SVGAGI (reference sequence). This CDR3 is built from 14 residues. The CDR3 protein is CASSRTGGNYGYTF. The CDR3 DNA is TGTGCCAGCAGTCGGACAGGGGGCAACTATGGCTACACCTTC.

The chain is built from TRBV27 and TRBJ1-1; perhaps TRBD1 as D (5 bases). The V gene lost 6 bases and the J gene lost 2 bases, with 10 bases spanning the gap. CDR1 is MNHEY, CDR2 SMNVEV, per germline (reference sequence). The CDR3 spans 13 residues. CDR3 bases: TGTGCCAGCAGGACGGGGACTAACACTGAAGCTTTCTTT. Protein product: CASRTGTNTEAFF.

The chain couples TRBV7-8 to TRBJ2-2, with a weak D call TRBD2 (7 bases). Germline CDR1 is SGHVS and CDR2 is FQNEAQ. V lost 5 bases to trimming and J lost 4 bases, with 20 bases between them. The CDR3 loop spans 17 amino acids. In DNA form, the CDR3 reads TGTGCCAGCAGCGACCCGCGGAGGGGGGGCCGCACCGGGGAGCTGTTTTTT. Amino acid sequence: CASSDPRRGGRTGELFF.

The J gene is TRBJ1-2, the V gene TRBV27; D is ambiguous. The CDR3 is 13 residues long. Germline V gene lookup returns CDR1 MNHEY and CDR2 SMNVEV (reference sequence). Trimming shortened V by 3 bases and J by 1 base, and 6 bases separated the two germline ends. The CDR3 reads CASSFSNNYGYTF. The CDR3 DNA follows: TGTGCCAGCAGTTTCAGCAATAACTATGGCTACACCTTC.

The V call is TRBV9, the J call TRBJ2-7; tentative D call: TRBD2 (5 bases). This CDR3 spans 16 amino acids. Per germline, CDR1 SGDLS and CDR2 YYNGEE. V dropped 4 bases and J dropped 3 bases, with 20 bases sitting between them. This chain's CDR3 is CASSPRGGDEVYEQYF. DNA of the CDR3: TGTGCCAGCAGCCCTCGCGGAGGAGATGAGGTCTACGAGCAGTACTTC.

This chain links TRBV6-1 with TRBJ1-2; D is undetermined. V was pared by 3 bases and J by 8 bases, with 13 bases between. The CDR3 is 13 amino acids. CDR1 and CDR2 from the germline V gene are MNHNS and SASEGT. CDR3 sequence: CASSEGSDIGYTF. In nucleotides, the CDR3 is TGTGCCAGCAGTGAGGGCAGTGATATCGGCTACACCTTC.

The chain is built from TRBV6-1 and TRBJ1-2; 7 nucleotides line up with TRBD1. Per the germline V gene, CDR1 is MNHNS and CDR2 is SASEGT. V lost 8 bases and J lost 2; bases outside the gene matches: 5. The CDR3 runs to 13 residues. CDR3 sequence (DNA): TGTGCCAGCGGGAGGGGGCGAAACTATGGCTACACCTTC. Translated: CASGRGRNYGYTF.

V gene TRBV11-1 combines with J gene TRBJ1-4, with D hard to call. Trimming removed 3 bases at V and 4 bases at J, with 9 bases between. Germline loops: CDR1 SGHAT, CDR2 FQDESV (reference sequence). The CDR3 spans 14 residues. CDR3: CASSFEWGNEKLFF. The CDR3 DNA is TGTGCCAGCAGCTTTGAATGGGGTAATGAAAAACTGTTTTTT. Together with reference TRBV11-1 and TRBJ1-4, the CDR3 gives the full variable domain: EAEVAQSPRYKITEKSQAVAFWCDPISGHATLYWYRQILGQGPELLVQFQDESVVDDSQLPKDRFSAERLKGVDSTLKIQPAELGDSAMYLCASSFEWGNEKLFFGSGTQLSVL.

The chain couples TRBV6-1 to TRBJ1-2; 7 nucleotides align to TRBD1. With V trimmed by 7 bases and J by 4 bases, 12 bases remained unmatched. The germline V gene encodes CDR1 MNHNS and CDR2 SASEGT. The CDR3 consists of 15 residues. The CDR3 bases are TGTGCCAGCACCTCGCGGACAGGTTCCTCCTATGGCTACACCTTC. Translated, it gives CASTSRTGSSYGYTF.

The V call is TRBV28, the J call TRBJ2-5; a weak D match, TRBD2 (5 bases). The length of the CDR3 is 11 residues. Germline loops: CDR1 MDHEN, CDR2 SYDVKM. V was trimmed by 6 bases and J by 9 bases, leaving 11 bases between them. The CDR3 protein is CASSNTAAQYF. DNA of the CDR3: TGTGCCAGCAGCAACACAGCGGCCCAGTACTTC.

The V gene is TRBV11-2, the J gene TRBJ2-2, with no clear D. V dropped 1 base and J dropped 7 bases, with 10 bases sitting between them. CDR3 size: 14 residues. The germline gives CDR1 SGHAT, CDR2 FQNNGV. Here the CDR3 DNA reads TGTGCCAGCAGCTTAGGGTCATGGGGCGGGGAGCTGTTTTTT. This translates into CASSLGSWGGELFF.

The chain combines TRBV11-2 with TRBJ2-5, with D perhaps TRBD2 (5 bases). V was pared by 5 bases and J by 5 bases, with 6 bases between. Germline assignment: CDR1 SGHAT and CDR2 FQNNGV. This CDR3 is built from 11 residues. CDR3 sequence reads: CASSRGETQYF. The CDR3 DNA reads as TGTGCCAGCAGCCGAGGGGAGACCCAGTACTTC.

V and J are TRBV5-4 and TRBJ1-1; 9 bases agree with TRBD1. The CDR3 runs 13 residues. V was clipped by 7 bases and J by 5 bases; unmatched bases: 6. The V gene's germline CDR1 is SGHNT and CDR2 YYREEE (reference sequence). The CDR3 is CASGRTGETEAFF. The DNA of the CDR3 is TGTGCCAGCGGTCGGACAGGGGAGACTGAAGCTTTCTTT.

The chain recombines TRBV7-9 with TRBJ2-1; TRBD1 matches 7 bases. In germline, CDR1 is SEHNR, CDR2 FQNEAQ (reference sequence). The CDR3 runs to 19 residues. The junction had 19 bases not matched to a gene; V was cut back by 5 bases and J by 3 bases. This chain's CDR3 is CASSPLSLVGGQSYNEQFF. CDR3 nucleotide sequence: TGTGCCAGCAGCCCCCTCTCCCTCGTTGGGGGACAGAGCTACAATGAGCAGTTCTTC. The variable domain in full, with the rest retrieved from reference TRBV7-9 and TRBJ2-1, is DTGVSQNPRHKITKRGQNVTFRCDPISEHNRLYWYRQTLGQGPEFLTYFQNEAQLEKSRLLSDRFSAERPKGSFSTLEIQRTEQGDSAMYLCASSPLSLVGGQSYNEQFFGPGTRLTVL.

The chain carries TRBV6-5 and TRBJ1-3; possible D gene TRBD1, 6 bases. There are 13 residues in the CDR3. CDR1 and CDR2 from the germline V gene are MNHEY and SVGAGI. V lost 9 bases and J 6 bases, leaving 15 bases between the germline ends. The CDR3, as DNA: TGTGCCAGTTCACAGGGAGGGGAAAACACCATATATTTT. Protein sequence: CASSQGGENTIYF.

This chain joins TRBV5-1 and TRBJ2-6; 7 bases map to TRBD2. V gave up 3 bases and J gave up 0 bases; unmatched junction bases: 12. Looked up from germline, CDR1 is SGHRS and CDR2 is YFSETQ. The length of the CDR3 is 19 residues. This CDR3 is CASSWEGRVVASGANVLTF. The CDR3 nucleotides read TGCGCCAGCAGCTGGGAGGGCAGGGTAGTTGCCTCTGGGGCCAACGTCCTGACTTTC.

This clone was seen only a few times. The rearrangement uses TRBV10-3 and TRBJ1-2; D is unresolved. The germline V gene has CDR1 ENHRY and CDR2 SYGVKD. V was cut by 4 bases and J by 2 bases, with 11 bases left in between. The CDR3 loop spans 14 amino acids. The CDR3 region has the DNA TGTGCCATCAGTGCTCCCAACGCCAACTATGGCTACACCTTC. Translation: CAISAPNANYGYTF.